One T cell receptor (beta chain) is described in this entry. Its antigen is still unknown. PCR employed 60 Vbeta and 13 Jbeta primers. TCRdb's table, derived via immunoSEQ multiplex PCR, lists solely in-frame clones and lacks some. In the table there are some 120,000 clones, approximately 80% of which are singletons. The data are from a study of cytomegalovirus exposure and HLA in healthy donors. Overall study results and limits: In a later analysis, an Asian-associated ancestry cluster reportedly showed fewer N-insertions than the approximately 610-donor mean.

The V gene lost 2 bases and the J gene lost 4 bases, with 16 bases spanning the gap. The CDR3 runs 16 residues. Germline CDR1 SNHLY, CDR2 FYNNEI. The sample comprised PBMCs. The rearrangement links TRBV2 to TRBJ2-3; D is possibly TRBD1 (6 bases). This TCR was sampled from a human donor in good health. The DNA for the CDR3 is TGTGCCAGCAGTGAATGGGGCGGGTCAGGGGCAGATACGCAGTATTTT. Translation gives CASSEWGGSGADTQYF.